This T cell receptor (beta chain) was recovered during a study of blood T cell repertoires in COVID-19. The assay was immunoSEQ multiplex PCR, and TCRdb's table has in-frame clones only and misses some. In the table there are about 170,000 clones, roughly 86% of which are singletons. This CDR3 spans 14 amino acids. J gave up 5 bases and V 3 bases, and 2 bases lay outside the gene matches. CDR1 is KGHSH, CDR2 LQKENI, per germline. This chain uses TRBV18 with TRBJ2-1, with 9 bases lining up with TRBD2. Sequencing input: peripheral blood. This TCR derives from a man between 65 and 85 years old with acute or convalescent COVID-19. Written as DNA, the CDR3 is TGTGCCAGCTCACCCCGCGGGGGGGACAATGAGCAGTTCTTC. Its protein product is CASSPRGGDNEQFF. Variable domain in full (rest from reference TRBV18 and TRBJ2-1): NAGVMQNPRHLVRRRGQEARLRCSPMKGHSHVYWYRQLPEEGLKFMVYLQKENIIDESGMPKERFSAEFPKEGPSILRIQQVVRGDSAAYFCASSPRGGDNEQFFGPGTRLTVL.